This T cell receptor (beta chain) was captured in a study of blood T cell repertoires in COVID-19. Overall study context: T cells, B-cell-depleted T cells, or PBMCs supplied cDNA or gDNA.

This clone was picked up one time. It was during active infection that Seattle patients were enrolled and then longitudinally followed. In the study's own analysis: The authors estimated nucleated cell counts from reference gene primer amplification. The table came from immunoSEQ multiplex PCR; TCRdb's copy has only in-frame clones and leaves some out. That table supplies the V and J calls and clone size; D and trimming were determined from the DNA. Among about 130,000 clones, over 85% were seen once, and the ten largest hold 3.5% to 5%. The trim removed 6 bases at V and 10 bases at J, leaving 8 bases unmatched. Per germline, CDR1 MNHEY and CDR2 SVGAGI. CDR3 size: 13 residues.

Sequencing input: peripheral blood. The chain uses TRBV6-5 and TRBJ2-1; 8 bases are a match to TRBD1. The sequence was collected from a man in his fifties or sixties with COVID-19, enrolled during active disease. The CDR3 sequence: CASRAYRTGEQFF. In DNA form, the CDR3 reads TGTGCCAGCAGAGCCTATCGGACAGGGGAGCAGTTCTTC.